This section outlines one TCR beta chain sequence together with its context. The data were obtained in a study of patients and donors after allogeneic stem cell transplantation. Via MiXCR, TCRdb re-called the RT-PCR reads, giving one row per CDR3 protein. The data contain tens of thousands of distinct CDR3 sequences, roughly 43% of them singletons. This CDR3 comprises 19 residues. From germline, CDR1 is DFQATT and CDR2 SNEGSKA (reference sequence). V lost 4 bases and J 0 bases, leaving 26 bases between the germline ends. The sequence was collected from a human donor who was either an allogeneic HSCT recipient or a stem cell or donor lymphocyte infusion donor (not recorded which). It is not recorded whose cells these are; they may come from a transplant donor. The rearrangement uses TRBV20-1 and TRBJ2-3, with D perhaps TRBD1 or TRBD2 (5 bases each). Specimen: blood, either unsorted or a sorted T cell fraction (not recorded which). This CDR3 reads CSAKTRDPIFRSSTDTQYF. CDR3 in DNA: TGCAGTGCTAAAACCAGGGACCCAATTTTTCGGTCCAGCACAGATACGCAGTATTTT.